This T cell receptor (beta chain) was identified during a study of OX40 agonist ivuxolimab in advanced cancers. V lost 0 bases, J lost 4 bases, and 16 bases lay in between. The CDR3 is made up of 17 amino acids. Germline V gene sequence: CDR1 LGHNA, CDR2 YSLEER. The assay was immunoSEQ multiplex PCR, and TCRdb's table has in-frame clones only and misses some. The table has some 49,000 clones, about nine tenths seen once. Sequences were derived from CD4+ or CD8+ T cells sorted from blood, sampled in a trial of the OX40 agonist ivuxolimab. The rearrangement links TRBV4-3 to TRBJ2-1, with D possibly TRBD2 on 5 matching bases. This sequence originates from an adult with an advanced solid tumor such as melanoma, head and neck, liver or kidney cancer. This chain's CDR3 is CASSQDLPEEVYNEQFF. CDR3 coding DNA: TGCGCCAGCAGCCAAGATCTTCCCGAGGAGGTTTACAATGAGCAGTTCTTC.